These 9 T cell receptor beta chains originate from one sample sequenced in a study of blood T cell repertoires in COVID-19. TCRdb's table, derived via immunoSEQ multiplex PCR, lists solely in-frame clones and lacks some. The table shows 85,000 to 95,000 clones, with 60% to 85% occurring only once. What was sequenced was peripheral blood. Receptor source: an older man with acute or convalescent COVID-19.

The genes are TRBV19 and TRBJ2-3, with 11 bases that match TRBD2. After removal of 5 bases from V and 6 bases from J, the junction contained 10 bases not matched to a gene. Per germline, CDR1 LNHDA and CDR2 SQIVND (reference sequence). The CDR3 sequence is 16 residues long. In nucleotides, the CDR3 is TGTGCCAGTAGTTCCTTACTAGCGGGGGACCGGGATACGCAGTATTTT. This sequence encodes CASSSLLAGDRDTQYF. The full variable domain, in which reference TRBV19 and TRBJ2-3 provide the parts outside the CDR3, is DGGITQSPKYLFRKEGQNVTLSCEQNLNHDAMYWYRQDPGQGLRLIYYSQIVNDFQKGDIAEGYSVSREKKESFPLTVTSAQKNPTAFYLCASSSLLAGDRDTQYFGPGTRLTVL.

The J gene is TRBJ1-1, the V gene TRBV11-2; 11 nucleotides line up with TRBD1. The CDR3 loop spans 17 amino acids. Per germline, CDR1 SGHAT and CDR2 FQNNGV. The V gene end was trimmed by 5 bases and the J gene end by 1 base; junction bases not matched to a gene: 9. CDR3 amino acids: CASSTGTGGSGNTEAFF. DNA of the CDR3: TGTGCCAGCAGCACCGGGACAGGGGGATCGGGGAACACTGAAGCTTTCTTT.

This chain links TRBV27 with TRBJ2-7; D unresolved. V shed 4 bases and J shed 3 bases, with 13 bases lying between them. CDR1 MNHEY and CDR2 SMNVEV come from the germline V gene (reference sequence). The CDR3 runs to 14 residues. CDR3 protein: CASSSLGASYEQYF. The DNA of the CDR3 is TGTGCCAGCAGTTCTTTAGGTGCTAGCTACGAGCAGTACTTC.

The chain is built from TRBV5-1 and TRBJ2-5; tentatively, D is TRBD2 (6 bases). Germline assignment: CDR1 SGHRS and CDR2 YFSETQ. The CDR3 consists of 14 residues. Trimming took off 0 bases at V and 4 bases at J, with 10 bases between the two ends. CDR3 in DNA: TGCGCCAGCAGCTTGGGCGGGGAGCGAGAGACCCAGTACTTC. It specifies CASSLGGERETQYF.

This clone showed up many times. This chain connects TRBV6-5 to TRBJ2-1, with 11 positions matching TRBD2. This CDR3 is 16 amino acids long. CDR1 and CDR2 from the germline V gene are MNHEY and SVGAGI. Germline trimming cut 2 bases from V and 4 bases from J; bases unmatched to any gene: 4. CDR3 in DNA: TGTGCCAGCAGTTACGTGAGACTAGCGGGATACAATGAGCAGTTCTTC. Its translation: CASSYVRLAGYNEQFF.

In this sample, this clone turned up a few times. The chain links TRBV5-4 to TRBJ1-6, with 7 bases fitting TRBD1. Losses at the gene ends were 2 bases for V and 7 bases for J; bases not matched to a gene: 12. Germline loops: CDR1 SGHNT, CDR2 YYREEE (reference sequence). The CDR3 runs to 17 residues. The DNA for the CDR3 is TGTGCCAGCAGCTTAATCATGACAGGGAAGAACAATTCACCCCTCCACTTT. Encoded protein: CASSLIMTGKNNSPLHF.

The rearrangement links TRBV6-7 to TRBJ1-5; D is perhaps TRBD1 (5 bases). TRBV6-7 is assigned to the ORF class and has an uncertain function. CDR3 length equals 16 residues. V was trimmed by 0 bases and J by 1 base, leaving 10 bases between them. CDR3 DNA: TGTGCCAGCAGTTACTCAGGGGTGTTAAGCAATCAGCCCCAGCATTTT. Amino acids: CASSYSGVLSNQPQHF.

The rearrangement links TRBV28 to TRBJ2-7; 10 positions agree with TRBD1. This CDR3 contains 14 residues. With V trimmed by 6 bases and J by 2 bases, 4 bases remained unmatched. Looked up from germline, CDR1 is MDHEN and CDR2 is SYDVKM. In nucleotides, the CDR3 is TGTGCCAGCAGCCGACAGGGGGCCACCTACGAGCAGTACTTC. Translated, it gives CASSRQGATYEQYF.

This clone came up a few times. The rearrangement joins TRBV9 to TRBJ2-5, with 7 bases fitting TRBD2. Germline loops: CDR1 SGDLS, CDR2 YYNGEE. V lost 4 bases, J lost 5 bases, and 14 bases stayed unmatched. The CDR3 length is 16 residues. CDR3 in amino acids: CASSPSGGSGWETQYF. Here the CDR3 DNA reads TGTGCCAGCAGCCCATCGGGAGGATCGGGTTGGGAGACCCAGTACTTC.